The clone carrying this TCR beta chain is a singleton in its sample. This specimen comes from a study of blood T cell repertoires in COVID-19. There are 13 residues in the CDR3. Germline values: CDR1 ENHRY, CDR2 SYGVKD. V was cut by 6 bases and J by 0 bases, with 8 bases left in between. Produced via immunoSEQ multiplex PCR; TCRdb's table is partial and in-frame only. The sample lists 110,000 or so clones, 84% occurring once. The specimen was peripheral blood. This clonotype was sampled from a woman between 45 and 60 years old with acute or convalescent COVID-19. This chain links TRBV10-3 with TRBJ1-1; D may be TRBD1 (6 bases). The CDR3 nucleotides read TGTGCCATCAGAGGGACACTGAACACTGAAGCTTTCTTT. This encodes CAIRGTLNTEAFF.